This record concerns one T cell receptor (beta chain) sequence. The conserved final phenylalanine or tryptophan is absent from the CDR3, which likely points to a read error. TCRbeta libraries were built with three rounds of nested PCR, modified from ARM-PCR. TCRdb re-called the multiplex PCR reads with MiXCR, one entry per CDR3 protein. This table has over 110,000 distinct CDR3 sequences, 66% appearing once. RNA was extracted from bulk tissue without any cell sorting. Newly diagnosed lung cancer patients had thoracic surgery in China, August–late 2014, without prior chemotherapy. The data were obtained in a study of tumor and adjacent non-tumor tissue in lung cancer. The specimen sequenced was lung tumor tissue. This clonotype originated in a man in his 60s with small cell lung cancer.

The CDR3 DNA follows: TGTGCCAGCGGGGCCTACAATGAGCAGTTCATC. Its protein is CASGAYNEQFI. This chain links TRBV2 with TRBJ2-1, with D unresolved. CDR3 length: 11 residues. V lost 8 bases and J lost 2, with 4 bases in between. CDR1 and CDR2 from the germline V gene are SNHLY and FYNNEI.